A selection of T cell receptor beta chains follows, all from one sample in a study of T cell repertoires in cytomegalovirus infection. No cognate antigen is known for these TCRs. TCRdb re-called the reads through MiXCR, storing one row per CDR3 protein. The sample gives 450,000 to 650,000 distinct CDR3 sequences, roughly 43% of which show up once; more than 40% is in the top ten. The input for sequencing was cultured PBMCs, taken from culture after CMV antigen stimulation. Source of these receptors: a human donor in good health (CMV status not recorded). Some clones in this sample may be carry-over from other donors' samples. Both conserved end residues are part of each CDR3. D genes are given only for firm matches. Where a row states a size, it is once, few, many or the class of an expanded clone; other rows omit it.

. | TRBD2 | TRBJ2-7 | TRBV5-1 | TGCGCCAGCAGCTTGGAACTAGCGGGGGTGTACGAGCAGTACTTC | CASSLELAGVYEQYF
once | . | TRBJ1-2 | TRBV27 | TGTGCCAGCAGTCCCCGCGAGGGTGGCTATGGCTACACCTTC | CASSPREGGYGYTF
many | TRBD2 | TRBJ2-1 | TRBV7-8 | TGTGCCAGCAGCTTGGTGGGAGGGACCTACAATGAGCAGTTCTTC | CASSLVGGTYNEQFF
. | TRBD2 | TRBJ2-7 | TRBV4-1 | TGCGCCAGCAGCCAAGGTTGGCAGCGGGGGTTCTCCTACGAGCAGTACTTC | CASSQGWQRGFSYEQYF
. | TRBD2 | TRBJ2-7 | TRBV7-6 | TGTGCCAGCAGCTTAGGTGCGGGAGGGCCGAGCGAGCAGTACTTC | CASSLGAGGPSEQYF
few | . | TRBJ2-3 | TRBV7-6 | TGTGCCAGCAGCTCCATCGGCACAGATACGCAGTATTTT | CASSSIGTDTQYF
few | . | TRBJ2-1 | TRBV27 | TGTGCCAGCAGTTTAGAAGCGGGCGTATTCTACAATGAGCAGTTCTTC | CASSLEAGVFYNEQFF
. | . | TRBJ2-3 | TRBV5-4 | TGTGCCAGCAGCCCCGCGGCAGCGCACACAGATACGCAGTATTTT | CASSPAAAHTDTQYF
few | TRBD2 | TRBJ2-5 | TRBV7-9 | TGTGCCAGCAGCACGGGGACTAGCGGTGAGACCCAGTACTTC | CASSTGTSGETQYF
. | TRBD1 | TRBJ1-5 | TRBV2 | TGTGCCAGCAGTACCGACAGGGGACAAAATCAGCCCCAGCATTTT | CASSTDRGQNQPQHF
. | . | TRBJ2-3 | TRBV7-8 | TGTGCCAGCACCAGGGGGGGCAACACAGATACGCAGTATTTT | CASTRGGNTDTQYF
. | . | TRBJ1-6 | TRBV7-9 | TGTGCCAGCAGCATGGGTCTAGGGAATTCACCCCTCCACTTT | CASSMGLGNSPLHF
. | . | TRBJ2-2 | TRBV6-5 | TGTGCCAGCAGTTACTCGGGGGTGGGGGAGCTGTTTTTT | CASSYSGVGELFF
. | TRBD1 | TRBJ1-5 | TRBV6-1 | TGTGCCAGCACTGTCACAGGGGATCAGCCCCAGCATTTT | CASTVTGDQPQHF
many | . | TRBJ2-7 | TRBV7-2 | TGTGCCAGCAGCTTAGCGGGGTTCGGGTACGAGCAGTACTTC | CASSLAGFGYEQYF
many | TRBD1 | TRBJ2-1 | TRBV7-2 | TGTGCCAGCAGCCCTTACAGGGGGCGCGGGATGGGTGAGCAGTTCTTC | CASSPYRGRGMGEQFF
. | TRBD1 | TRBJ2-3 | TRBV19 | TGTGCCAGTAAGGACAGGGTAAACAGTACGCAGTATTTT | CASKDRVNSTQYF
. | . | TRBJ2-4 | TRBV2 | TGTGCCAGCAGTGAACGTGGGTTGGCCAAAAACATTCAGTACTTC | CASSERGLAKNIQYF
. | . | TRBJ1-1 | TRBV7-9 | TGTGCCAGCAGCCTCCCAAGCGACACTGAAGCTTTCTTT | CASSLPSDTEAFF
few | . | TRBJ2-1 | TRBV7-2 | TGTGCCAGCAGCTTAGGTGGGTCTGGGGTGCAGTTCTTC | CASSLGGSGVQFF
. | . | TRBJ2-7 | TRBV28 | TGTGCCAGCAGTCCCAGCTGGTCGACCTACGAGCAGTACTTC | CASSPSWSTYEQYF
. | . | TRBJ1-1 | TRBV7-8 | TGTGCCAGCAGCTTAAACTACCTGAACACTGAAGCTTTCTTT | CASSLNYLNTEAFF
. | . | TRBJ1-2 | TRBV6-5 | TGTGCCAGCAGTTACGGGACAAATGGCTACACCTTC | CASSYGTNGYTF
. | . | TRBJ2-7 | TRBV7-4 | TGTGCCAGCAGCCGTGGTGCCTCCTCCCACGAGCAGTACTTC | CASSRGASSHEQYF
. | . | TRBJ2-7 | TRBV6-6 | TGTGCCAGCAGGGAAACTAGCGAGCAGTACTTC | CASRETSEQYF
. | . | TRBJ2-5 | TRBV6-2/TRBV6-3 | TGTGCCAGCAGTTACGGCCGGGAGACCCAGTACTTC | CASSYGRETQYF
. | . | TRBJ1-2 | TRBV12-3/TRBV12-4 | TGTGCCAGCAGTTTGTTGGCAGGGGCCTTCCATAGCCATGGCTACACCTTC | CASSLLAGAFHSHGYTF
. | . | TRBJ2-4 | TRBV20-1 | TGCAGTGCTAGAGAGCAACTTAGGGGACCTCGCGCCAAAAACATTCAGTACTTC | CSAREQLRGPRAKNIQYF
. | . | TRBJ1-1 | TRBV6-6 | TGTGCCAGCAATAAGGACAGAAGAAACACTGAAGCTTTCTTT | CASNKDRRNTEAFF
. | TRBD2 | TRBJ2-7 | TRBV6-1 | TGTGCCAGCAGTGAGTCGTATCTGGGACTAGCGGGTTCAACCCACGAGCAGTACTTC | CASSESYLGLAGSTHEQYF
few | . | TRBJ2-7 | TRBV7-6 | TGTGCCAGCAGCTCCTCATCGGCAGTAGTGGCTCAATACACCCTAATCTACGAGCAGTACTTC | CASSSSSAVVAQYTLIYEQYF
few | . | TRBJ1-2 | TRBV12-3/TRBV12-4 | TGTGCCAGCAGTGATTATGGCAGGGGTGCCTATGGCTACACCTTC | CASSDYGRGAYGYTF
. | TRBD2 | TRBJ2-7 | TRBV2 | TGTGCCAGCAGTGCGGACGGGACTACCGAAGAGCAGTACTTC | CASSADGTTEEQYF
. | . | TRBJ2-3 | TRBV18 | TGTGCCAGCTCACCGGCTAGAGGGTCCACAGATACGCAGTATTTT | CASSPARGSTDTQYF
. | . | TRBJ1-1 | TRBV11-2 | TGTGCCAGCAGCTTAGCTCAGCCGAACACTGAAGCTTTCTTT | CASSLAQPNTEAFF
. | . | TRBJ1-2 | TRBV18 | TGTGCCAGCTCACCAGATGGAGGGCGCTATGGCTACACCTTC | CASSPDGGRYGYTF
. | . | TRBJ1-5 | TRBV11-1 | TGTGCCAGCAGCTTAGAGACCGATCAGCCCCAGCATTTT | CASSLETDQPQHF
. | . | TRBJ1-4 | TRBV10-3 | TGTGCCATCAGTGAGTCAGGAGCAGGGATGGAAAAACTGTTTTTT | CAISESGAGMEKLFF
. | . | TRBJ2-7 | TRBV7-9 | TGTGCCAGCAGCTCCCCGGGCTATCTGCCAACCGGGCAGTACTTC | CASSSPGYLPTGQYF
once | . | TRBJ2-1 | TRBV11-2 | TGTGCCAGCAGCTTAGTAGGGCCCGATGAGCAGTTCTTC | CASSLVGPDEQFF
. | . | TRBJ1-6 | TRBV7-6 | TGTGCCAGCACCTATCGTATGGGGGGAGCACCCCTCCACTTT | CASTYRMGGAPLHF
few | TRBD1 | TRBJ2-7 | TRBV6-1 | TGTGCCAGCAGTGAAACCGGACAGGGAGGCGAGCAGTACTTC | CASSETGQGGEQYF
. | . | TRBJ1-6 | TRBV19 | TGTGCCAGTAGTCGAATGGAAAACAGCGATAATTCACCCCTCCACTTT | CASSRMENSDNSPLHF
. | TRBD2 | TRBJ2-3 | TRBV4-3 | TGCGCCAGCAGTCCCCCCGGCGGGAGGGGGCCAGATACGCAGTATTTT | CASSPPGGRGPDTQYF
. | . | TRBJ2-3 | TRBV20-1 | TGCAGTGCTAGAAACCCCAGGGGAAGCACAGATACGCAGTATTTT | CSARNPRGSTDTQYF
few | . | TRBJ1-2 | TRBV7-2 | TGTGCCAGCAGCTTCGGACAGTGGGGCTACACCTTC | CASSFGQWGYTF
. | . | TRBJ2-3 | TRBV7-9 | TGTGCCAGCAGCTTTGGAGAGGATACGCAGTATTTT | CASSFGEDTQYF
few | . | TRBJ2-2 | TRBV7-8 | TGTGCCAGCAGCTTAGGTGTGGACAGTGGATTTTTTAGGGGGGAGCTGTTTTTT | CASSLGVDSGFFRGELFF
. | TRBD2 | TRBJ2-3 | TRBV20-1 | TGCAGTGCTAGTAGCGGGAGGCGAGATACGCAGTATTTT | CSASSGRRDTQYF
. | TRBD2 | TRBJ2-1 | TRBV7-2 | TGTGCCAGCAGCTTAGCCCCTGGGGCGGGGGGTTACAATGAGCAGTTCTTC | CASSLAPGAGGYNEQFF
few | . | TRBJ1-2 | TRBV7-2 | TGTGCCAGCACCCAAAGAGGTCCGGCCTATGGCTACACCTTC | CASTQRGPAYGYTF
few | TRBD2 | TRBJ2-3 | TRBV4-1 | TGCGCCAGCAGCCAAGTGTTGGCTAGCGGACCATCAGATACGCAGTATTTT | CASSQVLASGPSDTQYF
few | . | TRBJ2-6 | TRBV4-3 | TGCGCCAGCAGCCAAGACTGGGAACTCCACTCTGGGGCCAACGTCCTGACTTTC | CASSQDWELHSGANVLTF
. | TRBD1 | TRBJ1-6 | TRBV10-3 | TGTGCCATCGGACAGGACCTAAGTGGGTCCTATAATTCACCCCTCCACTTT | CAIGQDLSGSYNSPLHF
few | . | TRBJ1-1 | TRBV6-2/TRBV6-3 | TGTGCCACCATCTACACGGGCGCGGGCACTGAAGCTTTCTTT | CATIYTGAGTEAFF
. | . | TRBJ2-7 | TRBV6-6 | TGTGCCAGCAGTTCAGACATGATCCCCGGCGAGCAGTACTTC | CASSSDMIPGEQYF
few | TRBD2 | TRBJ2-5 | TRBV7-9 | TGTGCCAGCAGCCCCCCGGAAACTAGCGCTGAGACCCAGTACTTC | CASSPPETSAETQYF
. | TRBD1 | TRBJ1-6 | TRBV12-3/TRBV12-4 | TGTGCCAGCACCGGGACAGGGGGATCACCCCTCCACTTT | CASTGTGGSPLHF
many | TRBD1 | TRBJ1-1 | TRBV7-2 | TGTGCCAGCAGCTCTGGACAGGGTGTTGAAGCTTTCTTT | CASSSGQGVEAFF
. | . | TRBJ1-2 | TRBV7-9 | TGTGCCAGCAGCGCCGGGACGGTATATGGCTACACCTTC | CASSAGTVYGYTF